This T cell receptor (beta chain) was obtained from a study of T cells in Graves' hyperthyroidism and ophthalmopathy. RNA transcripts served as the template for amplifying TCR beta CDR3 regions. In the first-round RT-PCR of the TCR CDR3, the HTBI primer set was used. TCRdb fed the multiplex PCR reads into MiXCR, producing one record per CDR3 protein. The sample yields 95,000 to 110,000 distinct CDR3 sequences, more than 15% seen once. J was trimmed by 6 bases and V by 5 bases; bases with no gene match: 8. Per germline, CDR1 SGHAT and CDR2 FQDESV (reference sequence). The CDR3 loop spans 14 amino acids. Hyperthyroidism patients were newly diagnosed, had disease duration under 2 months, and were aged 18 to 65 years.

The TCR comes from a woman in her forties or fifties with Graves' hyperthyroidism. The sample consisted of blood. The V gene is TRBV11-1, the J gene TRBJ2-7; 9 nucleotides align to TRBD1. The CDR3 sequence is CASSPITGGGEQYF. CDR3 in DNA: TGTGCCAGCAGCCCTATTACAGGGGGCGGCGAGCAGTACTTC. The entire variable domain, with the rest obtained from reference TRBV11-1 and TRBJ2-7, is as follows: EAEVAQSPRYKITEKSQAVAFWCDPISGHATLYWYRQILGQGPELLVQFQDESVVDDSQLPKDRFSAERLKGVDSTLKIQPAELGDSAMYLCASSPITGGGEQYFGPGTRLTVT.